This T cell receptor beta chain was identified during a study of blood T cells in healthy people across ages. The second PCR ran about 6 to 11 cycles with a sample-barcoded 5' primer and J-beta primers. Every sample gave at least 3 million paired-end reads containing CDR3. One entry per CDR3 protein, called by TCRdb with MiXCR from the 5' RACE reads. Of more than 1.4 million distinct CDR3 sequences listed, approximately 38% are singletons. As regards this clonotype: Its antigen is still unknown.

The germline V gene encodes CDR1 SQVTM and CDR2 ANQGSEA. The CDR3 totals 13 residues. The V segment lost 6 bases and the J segment 10 bases; nucleotides outside the gene matches: 14. Researchers collected ten milliliters of peripheral blood from every single donor. General study points: Diversity of TCR beta per million T cells declined in a roughly linear way with age. Higher diversity and more naive CD4+ cells were features of long-lived donors, compared to aged donors.

Material for sequencing was blood. The sequence came from a woman between 18 and 29 years old in good health. The rearrangement links TRBV29-1 to TRBJ1-2, with 7 positions matching TRBD1. CDR3 DNA sequence: TGCAGCGTCGAACACAGGGGAGGGGATGACTACACCTTC. Protein sequence: CSVEHRGGDDYTF.